The T cell receptor beta chain described here comes from a study of early T cells in non-severe SARS-CoV-2 infection. Individual cDNA molecules received unique molecular identifiers. MiXCR, run by TCRdb on the 5' RACE reads, gives a single entry per CDR3 protein. The sample contains about 88,000 distinct CDR3 sequences, more than 13% of which appear only once. V gave up 7 bases and J gave up 5 bases, with 9 bases separating them. This CDR3 contains 12 residues. The receptor comes from an adult who was a healthcare worker with PCR-confirmed SARS-CoV-2 infection or an uninfected control (not recorded which). Sequences were obtained from whole blood. The chain links TRBV12-3 or TRBV12-4 to TRBJ1-5; D is unclear. The DNA of the CDR3 is TGTGCCAGCACCAAGGGAGATCAGCCCCAGCATTTT. It yields the protein CASTKGDQPQHF.